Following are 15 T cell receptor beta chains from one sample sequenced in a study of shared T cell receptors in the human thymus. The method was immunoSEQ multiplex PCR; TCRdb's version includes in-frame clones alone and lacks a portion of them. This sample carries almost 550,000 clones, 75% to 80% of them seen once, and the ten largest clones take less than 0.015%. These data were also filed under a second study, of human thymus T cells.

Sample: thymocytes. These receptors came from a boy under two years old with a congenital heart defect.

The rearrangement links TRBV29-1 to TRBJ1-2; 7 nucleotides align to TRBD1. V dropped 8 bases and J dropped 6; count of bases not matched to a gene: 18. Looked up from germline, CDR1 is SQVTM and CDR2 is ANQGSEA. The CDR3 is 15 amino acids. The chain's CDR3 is CSMRHGTAGFDGYTF. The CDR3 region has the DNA TGCAGCATGCGGCATGGGACAGCAGGTTTCGATGGCTACACCTTC.

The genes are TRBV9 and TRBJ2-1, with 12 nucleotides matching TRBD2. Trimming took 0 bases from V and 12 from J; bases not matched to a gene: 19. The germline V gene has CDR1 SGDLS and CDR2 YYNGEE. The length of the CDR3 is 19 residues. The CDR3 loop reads CASSVEGTSGPPSSNGQFF. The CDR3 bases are TGTGCCAGCAGCGTAGAGGGGACTAGCGGGCCGCCCTCCTCGAACGGGCAGTTCTTC.

This CDR3 reads CASKESGGRETQYF. Written as DNA, the CDR3 is TGTGCCAGCAAGGAGTCGGGAGGAAGGGAGACCCAGTACTTC. This chain connects TRBV25-1 to TRBJ2-5; 7 bases match TRBD2. The CDR3 covers 14 residues. In germline, CDR1 is MGHDK, CDR2 SYGVNS. V was clipped by 7 bases and J by 5 bases; unmatched bases: 10.

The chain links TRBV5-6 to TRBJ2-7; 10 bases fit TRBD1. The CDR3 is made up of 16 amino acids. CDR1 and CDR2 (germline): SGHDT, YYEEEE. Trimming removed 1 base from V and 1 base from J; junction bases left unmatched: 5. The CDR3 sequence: CASSLRGDRGSYEQYF. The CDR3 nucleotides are TGTGCCAGCAGCTTGAGGGGGGACAGGGGTTCCTACGAGCAGTACTTC.

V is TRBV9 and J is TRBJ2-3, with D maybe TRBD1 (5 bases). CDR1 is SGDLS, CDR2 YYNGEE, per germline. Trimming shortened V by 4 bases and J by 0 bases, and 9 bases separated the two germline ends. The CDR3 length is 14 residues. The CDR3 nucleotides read TGTGCCAGCAGCCCCGACAGAAGCACAGATACGCAGTATTTT. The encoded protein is CASSPDRSTDTQYF.

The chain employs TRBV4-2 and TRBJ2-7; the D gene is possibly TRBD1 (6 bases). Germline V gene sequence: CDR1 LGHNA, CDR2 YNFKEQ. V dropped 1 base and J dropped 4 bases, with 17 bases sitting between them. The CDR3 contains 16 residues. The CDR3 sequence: CASSQGSGVEGYEQYF. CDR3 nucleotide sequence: TGTGCCAGCAGCCAAGGGTCAGGGGTGGAAGGTTACGAGCAGTACTTC.

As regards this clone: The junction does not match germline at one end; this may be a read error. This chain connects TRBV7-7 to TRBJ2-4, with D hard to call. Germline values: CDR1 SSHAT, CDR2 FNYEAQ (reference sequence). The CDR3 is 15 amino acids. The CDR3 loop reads CASSLRVLAKNIQYF. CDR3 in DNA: TGTGCTAGCAGCTTACGGGTACTAGCCAAAAACATTCAGTACTTC.

The CDR3 DNA follows: TGTGCCAGCACATCTAACTATGGCTACACCTTC. Translation: CASTSNYGYTF. This chain uses TRBV2 with TRBJ1-2; no clear D. V was pared by 7 bases and J by 0 bases, with 3 bases between. The length of the CDR3 is 11 residues. The germline CDR1 and CDR2 sequences are SNHLY and FYNNEI.

The CDR3 protein is CAWSVRRDPRSNEQFF. CDR3 nucleotide sequence: TGTGCCTGGAGTGTACGGCGGGACCCCAGGAGCAATGAGCAGTTCTTC. The J gene is TRBJ2-1, the V gene TRBV30; tentatively, D is TRBD2 (6 bases). CDR1 GTSNPN and CDR2 SVGIG come from the germline V gene (reference sequence). The CDR3 runs 16 residues. Trimming shortened V by 0 bases and J by 6 bases, and 18 bases separated the two germline ends.

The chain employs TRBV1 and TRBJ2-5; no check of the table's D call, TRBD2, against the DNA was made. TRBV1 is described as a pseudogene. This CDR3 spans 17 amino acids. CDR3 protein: CTSSPRLAGGEAETQYF. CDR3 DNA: TGCACCAGCAGCCCCCGGCTAGCGGGAGGAGAGGCAGAGACCCAGTACTTC.

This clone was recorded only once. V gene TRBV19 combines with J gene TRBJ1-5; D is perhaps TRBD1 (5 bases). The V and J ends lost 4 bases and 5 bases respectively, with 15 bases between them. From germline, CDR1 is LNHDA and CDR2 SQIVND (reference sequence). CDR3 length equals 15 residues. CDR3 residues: CASSRGRLGYQPQHF. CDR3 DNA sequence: TGTGCCAGTAGTAGGGGCAGACTGGGGTATCAGCCCCAGCATTTT. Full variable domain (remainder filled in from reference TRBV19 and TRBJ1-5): DGGITQSPKYLFRKEGQNVTLSCEQNLNHDAMYWYRQDPGQGLRLIYYSQIVNDFQKGDIAEGYSVSREKKESFPLTVTSAQKNPTAFYLCASSRGRLGYQPQHFGDGTRLSIL.

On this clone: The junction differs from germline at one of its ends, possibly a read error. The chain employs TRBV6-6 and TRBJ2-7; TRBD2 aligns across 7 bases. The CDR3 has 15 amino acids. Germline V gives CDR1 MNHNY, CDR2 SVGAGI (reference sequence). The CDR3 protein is CASSYWRLAALHFHF. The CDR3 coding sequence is TGTGCCAGCAGTTACTGGCGCCTAGCGGCCCTCCACTTCCACTTC.

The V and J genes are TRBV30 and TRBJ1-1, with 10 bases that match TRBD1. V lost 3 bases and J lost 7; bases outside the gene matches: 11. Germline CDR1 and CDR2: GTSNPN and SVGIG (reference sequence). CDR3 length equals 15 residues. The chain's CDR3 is CAWSRGGQGLVEAFF. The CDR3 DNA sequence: TGTGCCTGGAGCCGCGGGGGACAGGGGTTAGTTGAAGCTTTCTTT.

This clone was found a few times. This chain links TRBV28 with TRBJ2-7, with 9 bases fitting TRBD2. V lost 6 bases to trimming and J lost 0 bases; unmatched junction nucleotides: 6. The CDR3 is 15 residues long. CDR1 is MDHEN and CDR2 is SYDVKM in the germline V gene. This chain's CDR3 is CASSPQREDSYEQYF. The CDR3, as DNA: TGTGCCAGCAGCCCCCAGCGGGAGGACTCCTACGAGCAGTACTTC.

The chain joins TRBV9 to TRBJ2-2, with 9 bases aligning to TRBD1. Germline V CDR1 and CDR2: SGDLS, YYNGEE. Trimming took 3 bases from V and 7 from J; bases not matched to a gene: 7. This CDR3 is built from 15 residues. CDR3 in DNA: TGTGCCAGCAGCGCCCGGACAGGGGAGGGCGGGGAGCTGTTTTTT. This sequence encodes CASSARTGEGGELFF.